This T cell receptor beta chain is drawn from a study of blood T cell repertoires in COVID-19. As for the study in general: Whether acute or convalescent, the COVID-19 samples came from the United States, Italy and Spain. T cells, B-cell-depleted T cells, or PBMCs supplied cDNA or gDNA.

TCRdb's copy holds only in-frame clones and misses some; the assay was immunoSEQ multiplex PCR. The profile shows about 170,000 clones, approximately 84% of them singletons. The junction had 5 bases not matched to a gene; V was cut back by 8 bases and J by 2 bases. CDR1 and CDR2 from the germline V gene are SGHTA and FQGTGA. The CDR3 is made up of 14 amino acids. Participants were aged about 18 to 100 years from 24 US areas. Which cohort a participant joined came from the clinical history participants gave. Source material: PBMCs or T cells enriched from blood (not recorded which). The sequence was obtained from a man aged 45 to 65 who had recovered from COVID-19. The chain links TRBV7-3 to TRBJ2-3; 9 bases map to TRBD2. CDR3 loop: CASAQRGDTDTQYF. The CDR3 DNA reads TGTGCCAGCGCGCAGCGGGGGGACACAGATACGCAGTATTTT.